This TCR beta chain is drawn from a study of T-cell reconstitution after alpha-beta-depleted transplantation in children. In this sample, this clonotype turned up many times. Preparation of the TCRbeta library used unique molecular identifiers. TCRdb passed the PCR reads through MiXCR, listing each CDR3 protein once. In the table there are around 400,000 distinct CDR3 sequences, about a fifth of which are singletons. The CDR3 is made up of 16 amino acids. V was pared by 5 bases and J by 0 bases, with 14 bases between. Germline assignment: CDR1 SGHVS and CDR2 FNYEAQ. The source is a human donor who donated a stem cell graft to a child with acute myeloid leukemia. The sequencing used PBMCs from the stem cell graft donor, collected from the stem cell graft. The V and J genes are TRBV7-6 and TRBJ2-1; D gene unclear. Written as DNA, the CDR3 is TGTGCCAGCAGCCCTCACCCGTCGGGCTCCTACAATGAGCAGTTCTTC. This encodes CASSPHPSGSYNEQFF.